This record looks at one TCR beta chain sequence and its context. This CDR3 is 13 amino acids long. Germline loops: CDR1 KGHSH, CDR2 LQKENI. Trimming shortened V by 5 bases and J by 4 bases, and 10 bases separated the two germline ends. These data originate in a study of blood T cell repertoires in COVID-19. Individuals drawn from approximately 22 US areas were about 18 to 95 years old. TCRdb's copy holds only in-frame clones and misses some; the assay was immunoSEQ multiplex PCR. The table shows hundreds of thousands of clones, with less than 90% occurring only once. This clonotype originated in a woman in her 30s who had recovered from COVID-19. The specimen sequenced was PBMCs or T cells enriched from blood (not recorded which). The chain joins TRBV18 to TRBJ2-3; D might be TRBD1 (5 bases). The CDR3 sequence: CASSRTLADTQYF. In DNA, the CDR3 is TGTGCCAGCTCAAGGACACTCGCAGATACGCAGTATTTT.